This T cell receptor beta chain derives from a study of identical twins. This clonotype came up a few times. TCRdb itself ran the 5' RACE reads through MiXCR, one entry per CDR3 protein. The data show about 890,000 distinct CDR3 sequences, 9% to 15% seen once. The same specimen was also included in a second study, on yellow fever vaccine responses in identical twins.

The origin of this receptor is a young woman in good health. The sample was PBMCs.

CDR3 coding DNA: TGTGCCAGCAGCTTCTCACTAGCGGGAGGGGCCGGGGAGCTGTTTTTT. Residues: CASSFSLAGGAGELFF. The rearrangement links TRBV7-6 to TRBJ2-2, with TRBD2 identical over 13 bases. The germline CDR1 and CDR2 sequences are SGHVS and FNYEAQ. CDR3 length: 16 residues. Trimming removed 3 bases from V and 6 bases from J; junction bases left unmatched: 4.